This record looks at one T cell receptor beta chain sequence and its context. Its target is not known. PCR employed 60 Vbeta and 13 Jbeta primers. Sequenced by immunoSEQ multiplex PCR; TCRdb stores in-frame clones only, minus some. Among some 130,000 clones, around three fifths were seen once, and the ten largest hold 2% to 2.5%. The CDR3 is 15 amino acids. Germline CDR1 reads SGHVS; CDR2 reads FQNEAQ. V was shortened by 2 bases and J by 5 bases, with 15 bases between the two germline ends. The sample originates from a study of cytomegalovirus exposure and HLA in healthy donors. Study-wide results and caveats: In all likelihood, a cluster of highly shared sequence variants was a sequencing artifact.

This chain connects TRBV7-8 to TRBJ1-1; D is undetermined. Sequenced: PBMCs. The sequence derives from a woman between 35 and 50 years old in good health and CMV-seronegative. The CDR3 sequence: CASSLSWVSGTEAFF. The CDR3 DNA follows: TGTGCCAGCAGCTTATCGTGGGTTTCGGGAACTGAAGCTTTCTTT.